This is a list of T cell receptor beta chains from one sample in a study of T cell repertoires in cytomegalovirus infection. A single record per CDR3 protein comes from TCRdb applying MiXCR to the reads. Of over 450,000 distinct CDR3 sequences in the sample, around 11% were seen once. Material: PBMCs. The source is a human donor in good health (CMV status not recorded). Some clones in this sample may be carry-over from other donors' samples. CDR3s include the opening cysteine and the closing phenylalanine or tryptophan. The D gene is left open where the match is weak. Clone size is stated in some rows and not others, as once, few, many or a class when expanded.

clone_size j_call v_call d_call cdr3_aa cdr3_nt
many TRBJ1-2 TRBV6-1 - CASSEAQAGGYTF TGTGCCAGCAGTGAAGCACAGGCTGGTGGCTACACCTTC
- TRBJ1-5 TRBV20-1 - CSAGRTVREPQHF TGCAGTGCGGGGAGGACCGTCCGGGAGCCCCAGCATTTT
many TRBJ2-5 TRBV28 - CASSSADGPKTQYF TGTGCCAGCAGTTCCGCGGACGGCCCCAAGACCCAGTACTTC
- TRBJ2-5 TRBV11-2 - CASSLARGQETQYF TGTGCCAGCAGCTTAGCGCGGGGCCAAGAGACCCAGTACTTC
many TRBJ1-5 TRBV6-1 TRBD1 CASSEALSWTGGSNQPQHF TGTGCCAGCAGTGAAGCACTCTCGTGGACAGGGGGTAGCAATCAGCCCCAGCATTTT
few TRBJ2-7 TRBV4-2 - CASSPEVRDSYEQYF TGTGCCAGCAGCCCTGAGGTCCGGGACTCATACGAGCAGTACTTC
many TRBJ1-1 TRBV6-1 - CASSREGVTEAFF TGTGCCAGCAGCAGAGAAGGAGTCACTGAAGCTTTCTTT
many TRBJ1-1 TRBV5-4 - CASSPPELMNTEAFF TGTGCCAGCAGCCCGCCCGAGTTGATGAACACTGAAGCTTTCTTT
many TRBJ2-1 TRBV4-2 - CASSQERGYYNEQFF TGTGCCAGCAGCCAAGAGAGGGGATACTACAATGAGCAGTTCTTC
many TRBJ1-6 TRBV11-2 - CASSLATPRSYNSPLHF TGTGCCAGCAGCTTAGCTACACCGAGGTCCTATAATTCACCCCTCCACTTT
- TRBJ2-7 TRBV20-1 TRBD2 CSASGLAGFTYEQYF TGCAGTGCGAGCGGACTAGCGGGATTTACGTACGAGCAGTACTTC
- TRBJ2-1 TRBV5-6 - CASSLAPGDYNEQFF TGTGCCAGCAGCTTGGCTCCCGGGGATTACAATGAGCAGTTCTTC
- TRBJ2-1 TRBV9 TRBD1 CASSEDRGLVDEQFF TGTGCCAGCAGCGAGGACAGGGGGTTAGTCGATGAGCAGTTCTTC
many TRBJ2-1 TRBV7-9 TRBD1 CASSLWRTGGSEQFF TGTGCCAGCAGCTTATGGAGGACAGGGGGCAGTGAGCAGTTCTTC
few TRBJ1-2 TRBV6-1 - CASSPLGTTNYGYTF TGTGCCAGCAGTCCCCTCGGGACAACTAACTATGGCTACACCTTC
many TRBJ2-1 TRBV19 TRBD2 CASSVGLAGPSYNEQFF TGTGCCAGTAGTGTGGGACTAGCGGGGCCCTCCTACAATGAGCAGTTCTTC
- TRBJ1-1 TRBV5-4 TRBD1 CASSLGGQQLNTEAFF TGTGCCAGCAGCTTGGGGGGACAGCAATTGAACACTGAAGCTTTCTTT
- TRBJ1-3 TRBV28 TRBD1 CASTGPSGQGHTIYF TGTGCCAGCACCGGACCCAGCGGACAGGGACACACCATATATTTT
- TRBJ2-5 TRBV3-1 TRBD1 CASSGRGQQETQYF TGTGCCAGCAGCGGCCGGGGACAGCAGGAGACCCAGTACTTC
few TRBJ1-5 TRBV24-1 TRBD1 CATSDPGQVDQPQHF TGTGCCACCAGTGACCCGGGACAGGTAGATCAGCCCCAGCATTTT
many TRBJ2-1 TRBV11-1 TRBD2 CASSLASPQRGRYNEQFF TGTGCCAGCAGCTTAGCGTCCCCCCAGCGGGGGCGATACAATGAGCAGTTCTTC
- TRBJ2-5 TRBV28 TRBD1 CASSLPQGPSETQYF TGTGCCAGCAGTTTGCCACAGGGGCCCTCAGAGACCCAGTACTTC
many TRBJ1-3 TRBV5-5 - CASSLGAGVGNTIYF TGTGCCAGCAGCTTGGGGGCAGGGGTCGGAAACACCATATATTTT
- TRBJ2-2 TRBV20-1 - CSARDGIGGGFSGELFF TGCAGTGCTAGAGATGGGATCGGCGGGGGCTTCTCCGGGGAGCTGTTTTTT
many TRBJ2-1 TRBV9 - CASSVELYNEQFF TGTGCCAGCAGCGTGGAGCTGTACAATGAGCAGTTCTTC
many TRBJ2-1 TRBV5-4 TRBD2 CASSSGTSGSFSYNEQFF TGTGCCAGCAGCTCCGGTACTAGCGGGAGTTTTTCCTACAATGAGCAGTTCTTC
- TRBJ1-2 TRBV19 - CASSIGFGYGYTF TGTGCCAGTAGTATAGGATTCGGCTATGGCTACACCTTC
- TRBJ1-1 TRBV11-2 - CASSSGPGEMNTEAFF TGTGCCAGCAGCTCCGGGCCCGGGGAGATGAACACTGAAGCTTTCTTT
many TRBJ1-1 TRBV7-2 - CASSLGRVPNTEAFF TGTGCCAGCAGCTTAGGTAGGGTGCCGAACACTGAAGCTTTCTTT
few TRBJ1-4 TRBV5-1 - CASSLGQKLFF TGCGCCAGCAGCTTGGGCCAGAAACTGTTTTTT
few TRBJ2-3 TRBV10-3 - CAINRGAKSTDTQYF TGTGCCATCAATAGAGGAGCGAAGAGCACAGATACGCAGTATTTT
- TRBJ1-5 TRBV20-1 TRBD1 CSAPEGRGFNQPQHF TGCAGTGCTCCTGAGGGCAGGGGGTTTAATCAGCCCCAGCATTTT
- TRBJ2-1 TRBV19 TRBD2 CASSRGLVGPRNNEQFF TGTGCCAGTAGTAGGGGACTAGTCGGCCCTAGAAACAATGAGCAGTTCTTC
many TRBJ2-3 TRBV30 - CAWSPKGVDTQYF TGTGCCTGGAGTCCGAAGGGGGTAGATACGCAGTATTTT
many TRBJ1-3 TRBV12-3/TRBV12-4 TRBD1 CASSAGQGGNTIYF TGTGCCAGCAGTGCCGGACAGGGTGGAAACACCATATATTTT
many TRBJ2-5 TRBV29-1 TRBD2 CSGGGLEETQYF TGCAGCGGCGGGGGATTAGAAGAGACCCAGTACTTC
many TRBJ2-3 TRBV5-5 - CASRAVTDTQYF TGTGCCAGCAGGGCCGTCACAGATACGCAGTATTTT
many TRBJ2-5 TRBV4-2 - CASSQASTSSQETQYF TGTGCCAGCAGCCAAGCCTCTACTAGCTCCCAAGAGACCCAGTACTTC
- TRBJ2-7 TRBV19 - CASRTADHDEQYF TGTGCCAGTAGGACAGCCGACCACGACGAGCAGTACTTC
- TRBJ2-6 TRBV6-5 - CASSYVLSGANVLTF TGTGCCAGCAGTTACGTCCTCTCTGGGGCCAACGTCCTGACTTTC
- TRBJ2-5 TRBV9 - CASSPSLAIGSVETQYF TGTGCCAGCAGCCCTAGCCTAGCGATTGGTTCCGTTGAGACCCAGTACTTC
few TRBJ2-7 TRBV27 - CASSLNGAYEQYF TGTGCCAGCAGTTTAAATGGCGCCTACGAGCAGTACTTC
many TRBJ1-4 TRBV12-3/TRBV12-4 TRBD1 CASRGAGTGEEKLFF TGTGCCAGCAGGGGGGCCGGGACAGGGGAAGAAAAACTGTTTTTT
few TRBJ2-7 TRBV29-1 TRBD1 CSVVRDRLSYEQYF TGCAGCGTTGTAAGGGACAGACTCTCCTACGAGCAGTACTTC